The next 23 T cell receptor beta chains were all read from a single sample in a study of blood T cell repertoires in COVID-19. Produced via immunoSEQ multiplex PCR; TCRdb's table is partial and in-frame only. The repertoire consists of approximately 190,000 clones, with about 85% occurring once and the leading ten covering 20% to 25%. The sample was PBMCs or T cells enriched from blood (not recorded which). The receptors derive from a woman aged 40 to 50 in a cohort exposed to, infected with or recovered from COVID-19 (not recorded which).

The rearrangement links TRBV11-2 to TRBJ2-1, with a tentative D call TRBD2 (7 bases). This CDR3 region has 14 residues. Germline-derived CDR1 and CDR2 are SGHAT and FQNNGV. Between the trimmed V and J ends, which lost 0 bases and 10 bases, there was a span of 13 bases. The CDR3 protein is CASSLEGGAREQFF. The CDR3 DNA reads as TGTGCCAGCAGCTTAGAGGGGGGGGCCAGGGAGCAGTTCTTC.

V usage is TRBV28 and J usage is TRBJ2-7; a possible D gene is TRBD2 (6 bases). The germline CDR1 and CDR2 sequences are MDHEN and SYDVKM. V shed 7 bases and J shed 0 bases, with 19 bases lying between them. This CDR3 comprises 16 residues. The CDR3 DNA sequence: TGTGCCAGCATCGGGGGAACTCGGGGTAGCTCCTACGAGCAGTACTTC. Translated, it gives CASIGGTRGSSYEQYF.

This sequence joins TRBV28 and TRBJ1-4; 7 nucleotides agree with TRBD1. The ends lost 5 bases at V and 8 bases at J; junction bases unmatched: 11. The CDR3 contains 15 residues. CDR1 and CDR2 (germline): MDHEN, SYDVKM. The CDR3 loop reads CASSALTGRGEKLFF. The CDR3 DNA is TGTGCCAGCAGTGCCCTGACAGGGCGTGGAGAAAAACTGTTTTTT.

This chain uses TRBV6-4 with TRBJ2-1, with TRBD2 matching over 10 bases. The J segment lost 4 bases and the V segment lost 4 bases, leaving 4 bases of the junction unmatched. Looked up from germline, CDR1 is MRHNA and CDR2 is SNTAGT. This CDR3 comprises 15 residues. CDR3 protein: CASSATSGEYNEQFF. The CDR3 DNA reads TGTGCCAGCAGTGCCACTAGCGGGGAATACAATGAGCAGTTCTTC.

The rearrangement uses TRBV7-9 and TRBJ1-1; maybe TRBD1 (5 bases). CDR3 length equals 15 residues. CDR1 is SEHNR, CDR2 FQNEAQ, per germline (reference sequence). Trimming left V 5 bases short and J 1 base short, with 14 bases between. DNA of the CDR3: TGTGCCAGCAGCCACACTAACGGGGGGAACACTGAAGCTTTCTTT. Its translation: CASSHTNGGNTEAFF.

This chain joins TRBV5-5 and TRBJ1-6; no clear D gene. Per germline, CDR1 SGHKS and CDR2 YYEKEE (reference sequence). V was clipped by 4 bases and J by 9 bases, with 17 bases between them. This CDR3 region has 15 residues. CDR3 sequence reads: CASSQELSPLSPLHF. CDR3 coding DNA: TGTGCCAGCAGCCAAGAGCTGTCCCCTCTTTCACCCCTCCACTTT.

The chain combines TRBV7-9 with TRBJ2-6, with 8 bases matching TRBD1. CDR3 length equals 16 residues. Germline trimming cut 4 bases from V and 1 base from J; bases unmatched to any gene: 3. The germline CDR1 and CDR2 sequences are SEHNR and FQNEAQ (reference sequence). The CDR3 sequence is CASSSDRESGANVLTF. The CDR3 region has the DNA TGTGCCAGCAGCTCGGACAGGGAATCTGGGGCCAACGTCCTGACTTTC. Filled out from reference TRBV7-9 and TRBJ2-6, the complete variable domain reads DTGVSQNPRHKITKRGQNVTFRCDPISEHNRLYWYRQTLGQGPEFLTYFQNEAQLEKSRLLSDRFSAERPKGSFSTLEIQRTEQGDSAMYLCASSSDRESGANVLTFGAGSRLTVL.

This chain uses TRBV30 with TRBJ2-7; TRBD1 aligns across 7 bases. Germline assignment: CDR1 GTSNPN and CDR2 SVGIG (reference sequence). V was pared by 4 bases and J by 5 bases, with 5 bases of the junction left unmatched. The CDR3 totals 12 residues. The CDR3 region is CAWTQGVHEQYF. The CDR3 DNA is TGTGCCTGGACTCAGGGGGTTCACGAGCAGTACTTC.

This chain joins TRBV2 and TRBJ1-1; a possible D gene is TRBD1 (6 bases). Germline assignment: CDR1 SNHLY and CDR2 FYNNEI. V was clipped by 7 bases and J by 1 base, with 16 bases between them. The CDR3 runs to 15 residues. CDR3 DNA sequence: TGTGCCAGCAAGTACCCGGGACATAGGAACACTGAAGCTTTCTTT. Its translation: CASKYPGHRNTEAFF.

This chain joins TRBV28 and TRBJ1-2; a possible D gene is TRBD1 (5 bases). Looked up from germline, CDR1 is MDHEN and CDR2 is SYDVKM. V was pared by 6 bases and J by 1 base, with 18 bases between. CDR3 length equals 16 residues. CDR3 loop: CASSKWGGVLNYGYTF. The CDR3 nucleotides are TGTGCCAGCAGCAAATGGGGGGGAGTGCTTAACTATGGCTACACCTTC.

The V gene is TRBV5-4, the J gene TRBJ1-6; 7 positions agree with TRBD1. Germline values: CDR1 SGHNT, CDR2 YYREEE (reference sequence). Unmatched junction bases numbered 11, after V lost 1 base and J lost 7 bases. The CDR3 extends over 17 amino acids. The CDR3 loop is CASSLPLPGTENSPLHF. CDR3 nucleotide sequence: TGTGCCAGCAGCTTGCCCCTTCCCGGGACAGAGAATTCACCCCTCCACTTT.

The chain is built from TRBV4-1 and TRBJ1-2; 10 bases align to TRBD1. V trimming: 3 bases; J trimming: 4 bases; junction bases outside the gene matches: 5. Germline CDR1 and CDR2: MGHRA and YSYEKL. The CDR3 length is 15 residues. This chain's CDR3 is CASSHRQGARYGYTF. As DNA, the CDR3 is TGCGCCAGCAGCCATAGACAGGGGGCTCGCTATGGCTACACCTTC.

This clone showed up just once. V and J are TRBV7-9 and TRBJ2-7, with D possibly being TRBD1 (5 bases). CDR3 length: 15 residues. Germline V gives CDR1 SEHNR, CDR2 FQNEAQ (reference sequence). V shed 3 bases and J shed 3 bases, with 15 bases lying between them. The CDR3 loop reads CASSFIPAGLYEQYF. The CDR3 nucleotides read TGTGCCAGCAGCTTTATTCCCGCAGGGCTCTACGAGCAGTACTTC.

This sequence joins TRBV2 and TRBJ1-1; D might be TRBD1 (5 bases). The CDR3 sequence is 16 residues long. Germline CDR1 SNHLY, CDR2 FYNNEI. The germline V and J ends were trimmed by 6 bases and 0 bases, with 17 bases remaining between them. The CDR3 region is CASRIPVGAMNTEAFF. The CDR3 coding sequence is TGTGCCAGCAGGATCCCTGTTGGGGCGATGAACACTGAAGCTTTCTTT.

This chain connects TRBV5-1 to TRBJ1-2, with D perhaps TRBD1 (5 bases). Germline CDR1 reads SGHRS; CDR2 reads YFSETQ. Between the trimmed V and J ends, which lost 4 bases and 0 bases, there was a span of 7 bases. This CDR3 contains 13 residues. CDR3 DNA: TGCGCCAGCAGCCCGGACACTAACTATGGCTACACCTTC. It encodes CASSPDTNYGYTF.

V is TRBV4-3 and J is TRBJ1-2; 8 nucleotides align to TRBD1. CDR3 length: 16 residues. The V gene end was trimmed by 1 base and the J gene end by 4 bases; junction bases not matched to a gene: 8. CDR1 and CDR2 from the germline V gene are LGHNA and YSLEER. The CDR3 nucleotides are TGCGCCAGCAGCCAAGTTATTCGCAGGGGGCTCTATGGCTACACCTTC. As protein: CASSQVIRRGLYGYTF.

The chain employs TRBV2 and TRBJ2-5; TRBD2 might be the D (5 bases). Germline values: CDR1 SNHLY, CDR2 FYNNEI. The CDR3 loop spans 13 amino acids. The V end lost 3 bases, the J end lost 5 bases, and 10 bases lay between the germline ends. CDR3 loop: CASSEDGGETQYF. CDR3 DNA: TGTGCCAGCAGTGAGGACGGCGGGGAGACCCAGTACTTC.

This chain joins TRBV11-2 and TRBJ1-1; the match to TRBD1 covers 9 bases. Germline-derived CDR1 and CDR2 are SGHAT and FQNNGV. V lost 6 bases and J lost 3; bases outside the gene matches: 5. The CDR3 covers 14 residues. The CDR3 spells CASRPGTGHTEAFF. Here the CDR3 DNA reads TGTGCCAGCAGACCCGGGACAGGGCACACTGAAGCTTTCTTT.

The chain combines TRBV6-5 with TRBJ1-4; D possibly corresponds to TRBD1 (5 bases). V was cut by 6 bases and J by 5 bases, with 16 bases left in between. The germline V gene has CDR1 MNHEY and CDR2 SVGAGI. This CDR3 has 15 residues. The chain's CDR3 is CASRYDRGPNEKLFF. The CDR3 nucleotides read TGTGCCAGCAGATATGACAGAGGCCCAAATGAAAAACTGTTTTTT.

The chain combines TRBV5-5 with TRBJ2-3, with 7 bases lining up with TRBD1. From germline, CDR1 is SGHKS and CDR2 YYEKEE (reference sequence). Trimming at V came to 3 bases and at J to 4 bases, leaving 5 bases not matched to a gene. The CDR3 spans 14 residues. CDR3 in DNA: TGTGCCAGCAGCTCCGACAGGGCAGCAGATACGCAGTATTTT. This gives the protein CASSSDRAADTQYF.

J is TRBJ1-5 and V is TRBV28; D unclear. Trimming removed 4 bases at V and 5 bases at J, with 15 bases between. Germline V CDR1 and CDR2: MDHEN, SYDVKM. CDR3 size: 15 residues. CDR3 sequence: CASSSEAYPDQPQHF. The CDR3 DNA reads as TGTGCCAGCAGTTCAGAGGCATATCCTGATCAGCCCCAGCATTTT. Filled out from reference TRBV28 and TRBJ1-5, the complete variable domain reads DVKVTQSSRYLVKRTGEKVFLECVQDMDHENMFWYRQDPGLGLRLIYFSYDVKMKEKGDIPEGYSVSREKKERFSLILESASTNQTSMYLCASSSEAYPDQPQHFGDGTRLSIL.

The V call is TRBV5-1, the J call TRBJ1-2; 9 positions agree with TRBD1. V dropped 6 bases and J dropped 0; count of bases not matched to a gene: 6. Germline lookup yields CDR1 SGHRS and CDR2 YFSETQ. This CDR3 is 15 amino acids long. This CDR3 reads CASNVGQGPNYGYTF. CDR3 nucleotides: TGCGCCAGCAACGTTGGACAGGGGCCTAACTATGGCTACACCTTC.

V usage is TRBV13 and J usage is TRBJ1-1, with a tentative D call TRBD1 (6 bases). The CDR3 is made up of 13 amino acids. Germline CDR1 and CDR2: PRHDT and FYEKMQ (reference sequence). The ends were cut back, 5 bases at V and 7 bases at J, with 14 bases in the middle. The CDR3 here is CASSPGVNSEAFF. CDR3 DNA sequence: TGTGCCAGCAGCCCAGGGGTGAATAGTGAAGCTTTCTTT.